Listed here are 10 T cell receptor beta chains from one sample, sequenced in a study of identifying expanded T cells in peripheral blood. Using immunoSEQ multiplex PCR, the repertoire was profiled, and TCRdb retains in-frame clones only, with some absent. Among approximately 83,000 clones listed, roughly 81% were seen once. What was sequenced was blood. Receptor source: a person between 18 and 75 years old in good health.

The rearrangement links TRBV7-3 to TRBJ1-2; the D gene is possibly TRBD1 (5 bases). The germline V and J ends were trimmed by 4 bases and 7 bases, with 16 bases remaining between them. CDR1 SGHTA and CDR2 FQGTGA come from the germline V gene. The CDR3 loop spans 14 amino acids. This chain's CDR3 is CASSSPASGGGYTF. DNA of the CDR3: TGTGCCAGCAGCTCCCCCGCCTCGGGGGGTGGCTACACCTTC. Looking up the rest from reference TRBV7-3 and TRBJ1-2 gives the full variable domain: GAGVSQTPSNKVTEKGKYVELRCDPISGHTALYWYRQSLGQGPEFLIYFQGTGAADDSGLPNDRFFAVRPEGSVSTLKIQRTERGDSAVYLCASSSPASGGGYTFGSGTRLTVV.

The genes are TRBV6-6 and TRBJ1-2; unclear D gene. The CDR3 has 14 amino acids. Deletions cut 0 bases from V and 4 bases from J, with 9 bases between. From germline, CDR1 is MNHNY and CDR2 SVGAGI (reference sequence). CDR3 sequence reads: CASSYSVTSYGYTF. The CDR3 nucleotides read TGTGCCAGCAGTTACTCGGTCACGTCCTATGGCTACACCTTC.

J is TRBJ2-3 and V is TRBV7-2; TRBD1 might be the D (5 bases). Trimming removed 1 base from V and 3 bases from J, with 11 bases in between. CDR1 SGHTA and CDR2 FQGNSA come from the germline V gene. The CDR3 length is 15 residues. The CDR3 DNA follows: TGTGCCAGCAGCTTAGGCAGGGCGAGGACAGATACGCAGTATTTT. Protein: CASSLGRARTDTQYF. Using reference TRBV7-2 and TRBJ2-3 for the parts outside the CDR3, the full variable domain is GAGVSQSPSNKVTEKGKDVELRCDPISGHTALYWYRQSLGQGLEFLIYFQGNSAPDKSGLPSDRFSAERTGGSVSTLTIQRTQQEDSAVYLCASSLGRARTDTQYFGPGTRLTVL.

The V and J genes are TRBV7-9 and TRBJ2-1; D is perhaps TRBD1 (6 bases). The germline V and J ends were trimmed by 5 bases and 0 bases, with 20 bases remaining between them. CDR1 and CDR2 (germline): SEHNR, FQNEAQ (reference sequence). The CDR3 runs 18 residues. CDR3 sequence reads: CASSPSPVTGISYNEQFF. DNA of the CDR3: TGTGCCAGCAGCCCCAGCCCCGTGACAGGCATCTCCTACAATGAGCAGTTCTTC.

This chain links TRBV11-3 with TRBJ2-4; D perhaps matches TRBD1 (6 bases). V lost 0 bases and J lost 5, with 14 bases in between. Germline assignment: CDR1 SGHNT and CDR2 YENEEA. CDR3 length: 16 residues. CDR3 amino acids: CASSLELAEGENIQYF. DNA of the CDR3: TGTGCCAGCAGCTTAGAACTGGCCGAGGGGGAAAACATTCAGTACTTC.

This chain connects TRBV6-1 to TRBJ1-3; D is ambiguous. This CDR3 has 14 residues. The ends were cut back, 10 bases at V and 0 bases at J, with 13 bases in the middle. Germline CDR1 is MNHNS and CDR2 is SASEGT. CDR3 in amino acids: CATRNDLSGNTIYF. CDR3 DNA: TGTGCCACCCGAAACGACCTCTCTGGAAACACCATATATTTT.

The chain has TRBV11-2 and TRBJ2-5, with D perhaps TRBD1 or TRBD2 (5 bases each). Trimming shortened V by 1 base and J by 7 bases, and 13 bases separated the two germline ends. CDR3 size: 14 residues. From germline, CDR1 is SGHAT and CDR2 FQNNGV. The CDR3 protein is CASSLGDRRGTQYF. Written as DNA, the CDR3 is TGTGCCAGCAGCTTAGGCGACAGACGGGGGACCCAGTACTTC.

The CDR3 region has the DNA TGTGCCAGCAGCGCCCTACGGACAGGGGGCGGGACTGAAGCTTTCTTT. Its translation is CASSALRTGGGTEAFF. This chain links TRBV9 with TRBJ1-1, with 11 nucleotides matching TRBD1. This CDR3 spans 16 amino acids. Germline V gives CDR1 SGDLS, CDR2 YYNGEE. V gave up 3 bases and J gave up 5 bases; unmatched junction bases: 9.

This chain links TRBV27 with TRBJ2-1, with 9 positions matching TRBD1. Germline loops: CDR1 MNHEY, CDR2 SMNVEV (reference sequence). This CDR3 is 15 amino acids long. With V trimmed by 6 bases and J by 3 bases, 6 bases remained unmatched. DNA of the CDR3: TGTGCCAGCAGCAAGGGGGACAGGGACTACAATGAGCAGTTCTTC. Its translation is CASSKGDRDYNEQFF.

The rearrangement joins TRBV19 to TRBJ1-1, with 8 positions matching TRBD1. The CDR3 covers 16 residues. J was trimmed by 1 base and V by 6 bases; bases with no gene match: 10. Germline assignment: CDR1 LNHDA and CDR2 SQIVND (reference sequence). In DNA, the CDR3 is TGTGCCAGTAGCCTTGGATCCGGGACAGGGAACACTGAAGCTTTCTTT. Protein: CASSLGSGTGNTEAFF.